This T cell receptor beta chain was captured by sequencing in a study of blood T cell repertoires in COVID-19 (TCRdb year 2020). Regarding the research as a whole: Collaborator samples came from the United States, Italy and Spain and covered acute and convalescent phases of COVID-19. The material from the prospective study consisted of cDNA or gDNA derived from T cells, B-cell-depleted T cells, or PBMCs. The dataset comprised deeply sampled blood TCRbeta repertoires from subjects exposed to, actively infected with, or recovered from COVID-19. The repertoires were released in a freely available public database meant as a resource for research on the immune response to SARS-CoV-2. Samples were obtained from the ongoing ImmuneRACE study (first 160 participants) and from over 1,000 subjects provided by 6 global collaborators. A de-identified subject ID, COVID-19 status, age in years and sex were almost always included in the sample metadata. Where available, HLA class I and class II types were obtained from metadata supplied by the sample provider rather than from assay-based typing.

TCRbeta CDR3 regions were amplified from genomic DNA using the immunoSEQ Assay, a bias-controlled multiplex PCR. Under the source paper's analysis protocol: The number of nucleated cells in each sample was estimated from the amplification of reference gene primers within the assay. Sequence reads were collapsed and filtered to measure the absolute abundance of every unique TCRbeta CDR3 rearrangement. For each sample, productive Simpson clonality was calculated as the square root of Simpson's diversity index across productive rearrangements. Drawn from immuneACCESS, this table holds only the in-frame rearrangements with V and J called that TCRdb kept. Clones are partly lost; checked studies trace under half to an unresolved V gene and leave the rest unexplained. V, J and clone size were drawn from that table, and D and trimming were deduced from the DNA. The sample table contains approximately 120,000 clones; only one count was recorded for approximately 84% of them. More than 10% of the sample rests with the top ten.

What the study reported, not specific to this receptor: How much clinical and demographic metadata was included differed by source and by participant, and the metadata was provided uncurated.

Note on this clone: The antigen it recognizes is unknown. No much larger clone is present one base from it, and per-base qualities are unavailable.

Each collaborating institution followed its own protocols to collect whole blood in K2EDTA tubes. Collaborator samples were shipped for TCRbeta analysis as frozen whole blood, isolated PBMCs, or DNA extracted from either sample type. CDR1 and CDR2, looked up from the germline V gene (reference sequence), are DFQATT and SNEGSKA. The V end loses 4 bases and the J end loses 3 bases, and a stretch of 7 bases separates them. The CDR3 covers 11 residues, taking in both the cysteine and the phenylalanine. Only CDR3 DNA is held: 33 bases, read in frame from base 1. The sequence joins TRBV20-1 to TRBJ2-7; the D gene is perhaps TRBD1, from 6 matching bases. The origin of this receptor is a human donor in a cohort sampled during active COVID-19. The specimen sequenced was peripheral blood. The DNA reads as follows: TGCAGTGCTATGGACAGCTACGAGCAGTACTTC. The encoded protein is CSAMDSYEQYF.